This passage covers 7 T cell receptor beta chains from one sample sequenced in a study of blood T cell repertoires in COVID-19. Generated by immunoSEQ multiplex PCR, the TCRdb table keeps only in-frame clones and is missing some. The sample carries 150,000 to 200,000 clones, over 70% recorded once. Sequences were obtained from PBMCs or T cells enriched from blood (not recorded which). These receptors came from a woman in her sixties or seventies who had recovered from COVID-19.

This rearrangement joins TRBV24-1 to TRBJ2-1; D gene unclear. V was pared by 0 bases and J by 9 bases, with 8 bases between. CDR1 and CDR2 from the germline V gene are KGHDR and SFDVKD. The CDR3 runs to 13 residues. The CDR3 here is CATSDLYSGEQFF. Written as DNA, the CDR3 is TGTGCCACCAGTGATTTGTACTCCGGTGAGCAGTTCTTC.

The genes are TRBV18 and TRBJ1-2, with 7 bases aligning to TRBD1. The CDR3 totals 13 residues. The germline V gene has CDR1 KGHSH and CDR2 LQKENI. Germline trimming cut 2 bases from V and 8 bases from J; bases unmatched to any gene: 5. The CDR3 region is CASSPDGDRGYTF. The CDR3, as DNA: TGTGCCAGCTCACCAGACGGGGACAGAGGCTACACCTTC.

This chain joins TRBV11-3 and TRBJ2-1, with no clear D. Trimming left V 5 bases short and J 0 bases short, with 11 bases between. The germline V gene has CDR1 SGHNT and CDR2 YENEEA. The CDR3 totals 15 residues. This chain's CDR3 is CASSPIAVSYNEQFF. CDR3 in DNA: TGTGCCAGCAGCCCGATAGCAGTCTCCTACAATGAGCAGTTCTTC.

This clone was seen once. CDR3 loop: CASSPIGPGREQFF. Here the CDR3 DNA reads TGTGCCAGCAGTCCCATTGGGCCGGGGAGGGAGCAGTTCTTC. This chain uses TRBV28 with TRBJ2-1, with a weak D call TRBD2 (6 bases). Trimming cost V 5 bases and J 10 bases, with 18 bases left between them. Germline V gene sequence: CDR1 MDHEN, CDR2 SYDVKM. CDR3 length equals 14 residues.

CDR3 sequence: CSASLSLEEQYF. The DNA of the CDR3 is TGCAGTGCTAGTCTTTCCCTGGAGGAGCAGTACTTC. J is TRBJ2-7 and V is TRBV20-1; the D is unclear. The CDR3 is made up of 12 amino acids. Germline-derived CDR1 and CDR2 are DFQATT and SNEGSKA (reference sequence). Trimming stripped 3 bases from V and 7 bases from J, with 13 bases between.

This chain joins TRBV7-3 and TRBJ2-3; possible D gene TRBD1, 7 bases. V lost 6 bases and J lost 3, with 13 bases in between. Germline CDR1 reads SGHTA; CDR2 reads FQGTGA. This CDR3 is 14 amino acids long. CDR3 residues: CASSQGGRTDTQYF. Here the CDR3 DNA reads TGTGCCAGCAGTCAGGGGGGCCGGACAGATACGCAGTATTTT. The full variable domain, its missing parts supplied by reference TRBV7-3 and TRBJ2-3, is GAGVSQTPSNKVTEKGKYVELRCDPISGHTALYWYRQSLGQGPEFLIYFQGTGAADDSGLPNDRFFAVRPEGSVSTLKIQRTERGDSAVYLCASSQGGRTDTQYFGPGTRLTVL.

The chain joins TRBV30 to TRBJ2-7, with a possible D match to TRBD2 (6 bases). Germline CDR1 GTSNPN, CDR2 SVGIG (reference sequence). The CDR3 totals 13 residues. V was trimmed by 7 bases and J by 0 bases, leaving 13 bases between them. The CDR3 DNA sequence: TGTGCCTCCCAAGGGACTTTCTCCTACGAGCAGTACTTC. It codes for CASQGTFSYEQYF.